The 27 T cell receptor beta chains in this list originate from one sample, sequenced in a study of post-analysis software for immune sequencing data. Study-wide findings and caveats: Among roughly 5 TRBV segments more frequent in patients than controls were TRBV5-6, TRBV5-1 and TRBV20-1.

For these receptors, no antigen is known. Unique molecular identifiers featured in each of the TCR beta cDNA libraries. TCRdb reprocessed the PCR reads with MiXCR, giving one entry per CDR3 protein. Altogether 350,000 to 500,000 distinct CDR3 sequences are present, over 30% being singletons, with the ten largest covering approximately 7.7%. The material sequenced was blood. Source of these receptors: a girl aged 2 to 9 with multiple sclerosis.

This chain uses TRBV10-3 with TRBJ2-1, with TRBD1 matching 9 bases. The CDR3 contains 16 residues. V lost 0 bases and J lost 6; bases outside the gene matches: 6. CDR1 and CDR2 from the germline V gene are ENHRY and SYGVKD. CDR3 in amino acids: CAISESRTGALNEQFF. CDR3 DNA sequence: TGTGCCATCAGTGAGTCGAGGACAGGGGCTCTCAATGAGCAGTTCTTC.

Remarks on this clonotype: Relative to the germline gene, one junction end is altered; a read error may explain this. The chain uses TRBV29-1 and TRBJ2-3; possibly TRBD1 for D (7 bases). The CDR3 contains 14 residues. Per germline, CDR1 SQVTM and CDR2 ANQGSEA. As DNA, the CDR3 is TGCAGTGTTGATGTGACAGGGAGGACAGATACGCAGTATTTT. It specifies CSVDVTGRTDTQYF.

This clonotype showed up just a few times. V usage is TRBV20-1 and J usage is TRBJ2-1; TRBD2 matches 11 bases. The CDR3 sequence is 15 residues long. Germline V gene lookup returns CDR1 DFQATT and CDR2 SNEGSKA (reference sequence). Trimming at V came to 6 bases and at J to 7 bases, leaving 11 bases not matched to a gene. The CDR3 here is CSAARVAGGTNEQFF. The CDR3 DNA is TGCAGTGCCGCTAGAGTAGCGGGAGGGACGAATGAGCAGTTCTTC.

This clonotype was detected only a few times. This chain links TRBV6-6 with TRBJ2-5; 9 bases match TRBD1. Germline V gene sequence: CDR1 MNHNY, CDR2 SVGAGI (reference sequence). This CDR3 is 15 amino acids long. The V segment lost 5 bases and the J segment 2 bases; nucleotides outside the gene matches: 6. For the CDR3, the DNA is TGTGCCAGCAGTAGACCCGGACAGGGGCAAGAGACCCAGTACTTC. It yields the protein CASSRPGQGQETQYF.

The chain carries TRBV28 and TRBJ1-1; perhaps TRBD1 as D (5 bases). V dropped 6 bases and J dropped 1 base, with 15 bases sitting between them. The length of the CDR3 is 15 residues. The germline V gene has CDR1 MDHEN and CDR2 SYDVKM. The CDR3 here is CASSWRWGENTEAFF. Written as DNA, the CDR3 is TGTGCCAGCAGCTGGAGATGGGGGGAGAACACTGAAGCTTTCTTT.

This clonotype was found a few times. The V gene is TRBV20-1, the J gene TRBJ1-1; the match to TRBD1 covers 11 bases. The germline V gene has CDR1 DFQATT and CDR2 SNEGSKA (reference sequence). V lost 0 bases and J lost 4; bases outside the gene matches: 4. The CDR3 runs to 15 residues. CDR3 DNA: TGCAGTGCTAGAGATACTGGACAGGGGGCCACTGAAGCTTTCTTT. This codes for CSARDTGQGATEAFF.

The chain joins TRBV27 to TRBJ2-5, with 14 bases aligning to TRBD2. This CDR3 comprises 17 residues. V dropped 6 bases and J dropped 7; count of bases not matched to a gene: 13. The germline V gene has CDR1 MNHEY and CDR2 SMNVEV (reference sequence). CDR3: CASSPSPGLAGVWTQYF. DNA for the CDR3: TGTGCCAGCAGCCCATCACCGGGACTAGCGGGAGTCTGGACCCAGTACTTC.

This sequence joins TRBV10-1 and TRBJ2-1; TRBD1 matches 7 bases. This CDR3 is 13 amino acids long. CDR1 is WNHNN, CDR2 SYGVQD, per germline (reference sequence). The V and J ends lost 2 bases and 5 bases, in that order; junction bases with no gene match: 0. CDR3 protein: CASSEDRDNEQFF. The CDR3 DNA reads as TGCGCCAGCAGTGAGGACAGGGACAATGAGCAGTTCTTC.

The chain recombines TRBV5-1 with TRBJ2-1; 13 bases are shared with TRBD2. The CDR3 covers 17 residues. The germline V gene encodes CDR1 SGHRS and CDR2 YFSETQ. The trim removed 5 bases at V and 0 bases at J, leaving 5 bases unmatched. The CDR3 bases are TGCGCCAGCAGTACCAGGACTAGCGGGAGCTCCTACAATGAGCAGTTCTTC. It specifies CASSTRTSGSSYNEQFF.

This clonotype was observed a handful of times. CDR3 DNA sequence: TGCAGTGCCTGTTCTTGGGGGGACGGCTATGGCTACACCTTC. Translation gives CSACSWGDGYGYTF. The chain carries TRBV20-1 and TRBJ1-2, with D perhaps TRBD1 (5 bases). The CDR3 contains 14 residues. With 6 bases removed from V and 4 bases from J, the gap between germline ends came to 18 bases. Germline V CDR1 and CDR2: DFQATT, SNEGSKA (reference sequence).

This clonotype was found a few times. The CDR3 DNA is TGTGCCAGCAGCTTAAATCCCGGGACCCCAAAGGAGCAGTACTTC. It codes for CASSLNPGTPKEQYF. This sequence joins TRBV7-3 and TRBJ2-5; the D gene could be TRBD1 or TRBD2 (5 bases each). The CDR3 is made up of 15 amino acids. The ends were cut back, 1 base at V and 11 bases at J, with 20 bases in the middle. CDR1 SGHTA and CDR2 FQGTGA come from the germline V gene.

Here the CDR3 DNA reads TGCAGTGCTAATACCCCAGGGCGGGTTACCTACGAGCAGTACTTC. Protein sequence: CSANTPGRVTYEQYF. The chain couples TRBV20-1 to TRBJ2-7; D assignment may be TRBD1 or TRBD2 (5 bases each). V dropped 4 bases and J dropped 2 bases, with 18 bases sitting between them. From germline, CDR1 is DFQATT and CDR2 SNEGSKA (reference sequence). CDR3 length equals 15 residues.

V usage is TRBV5-1 and J usage is TRBJ1-4, with D maybe TRBD1 (6 bases). Germline CDR1 reads SGHRS; CDR2 reads YFSETQ. This CDR3 region has 16 residues. The V end lost 4 bases, the J end lost 6 bases, and 19 bases lay between the germline ends. The DNA of the CDR3 is TGCGCCAGCAGCATTGGGAGGGGGAGTGGAGATGAAAAACTGTTTTTT. Translation gives CASSIGRGSGDEKLFF.

With respect to this clonotype: This could be a read error, since a much larger clone is one nucleotide away. J is TRBJ2-1 and V is TRBV2, with a tentative D call TRBD1 (6 bases). V lost 6 bases to trimming and J lost 6 bases, with 15 bases between them. The germline V gene has CDR1 SNHLY and CDR2 FYNNEI. The CDR3 has 14 amino acids. In DNA form, the CDR3 reads TGTGCCAGCAGGGGCCCCGGGACAAGCAATGAGCAGTTCTTC. Its translation: CASRGPGTSNEQFF.

This clonotype was observed a few times. The chain is built from TRBV3-1 and TRBJ2-5; 8 positions match TRBD1. The J call may not be correct, given that the DNA end is closer to TRBJ2-7. This CDR3 has 14 amino acids. Germline CDR1 is LGHDT and CDR2 is YNNKEL (reference sequence). CDR3 residues: CASRPGQGIHEQYF. For the CDR3, the DNA is TGTGCCAGCAGGCCCGGACAGGGTATCCACGAGCAGTACTTC.

This clonotype has more than one count but fewer than ten. The gene calls are TRBV28 and TRBJ2-5; 8 nucleotides align to TRBD2. Trimming at V came to 7 bases and at J to 4 bases, leaving 11 bases not matched to a gene. Germline CDR1 is MDHEN and CDR2 is SYDVKM. The CDR3 contains 15 residues. The CDR3 loop reads CASTSMWLAGETQYF. CDR3 coding DNA: TGTGCCAGCACCTCCATGTGGCTAGCGGGAGAGACCCAGTACTTC.

V and J are TRBV3-1 and TRBJ1-5; D remains ambiguous. Germline assignment: CDR1 LGHDT and CDR2 YNNKEL (reference sequence). The CDR3 loop spans 12 amino acids. Trimming pared 1 base from V and 5 bases from J, leaving 3 bases between. CDR3 residues: CASSQADQPQHF. CDR3 DNA sequence: TGTGCCAGCAGCCAAGCGGATCAGCCCCAGCATTTT.

This clonotype was observed a few times. The chain has TRBV20-1 and TRBJ2-5; no clear D. The end of the DNA is better explained by TRBJ2-7, so the J call may be wrong. This CDR3 is 13 amino acids long. Germline V CDR1 and CDR2: DFQATT, SNEGSKA (reference sequence). Here the CDR3 reads CSGELSSGYEQYF. Here the CDR3 DNA reads TGCAGTGGAGAGCTCTCCTCGGGTTACGAGCAGTACTTC.

This rearrangement joins TRBV30 to TRBJ1-5, with a possible D match to TRBD1 (5 bases). This CDR3 has 12 amino acids. From germline, CDR1 is GTSNPN and CDR2 SVGIG (reference sequence). V gave up 5 bases and J gave up 3 bases, with 8 bases separating them. CDR3 protein: CAWDRPNQPQHF. For the CDR3, the DNA is TGTGCCTGGGACAGACCCAATCAGCCCCAGCATTTT.

The chain employs TRBV27 and TRBJ2-5, with a tentative D call TRBD1 (6 bases). Trimming cost V 3 bases and J 4 bases, with 12 bases left between them. The CDR3 is made up of 14 amino acids. The germline V gene has CDR1 MNHEY and CDR2 SMNVEV (reference sequence). The CDR3 DNA is TGTGCCAGCAGTTTCGACAGGTTGAGAGAGACCCAGTACTTC. Protein product: CASSFDRLRETQYF.

The rearrangement uses TRBV6-6 and TRBJ2-5, with TRBD1 matching 8 bases. The CDR3 totals 15 residues. J was trimmed by 4 bases and V by 4 bases; bases with no gene match: 8. CDR1 and CDR2 (germline): MNHNY, SVGAGI (reference sequence). In nucleotides, the CDR3 is TGTGCCAGCAGTTCCGGGACAGGACGGGGAGAGACCCAGTACTTC. It codes for CASSSGTGRGETQYF.

This chain connects TRBV5-1 to TRBJ2-3; 9 nucleotides line up with TRBD2. The V segment lost 4 bases and the J segment 3 bases; nucleotides outside the gene matches: 12. CDR1 is SGHRS and CDR2 is YFSETQ in the germline V gene. The CDR3 extends over 17 amino acids. CDR3 in amino acids: CASSPLPAGGLTDTQYF. In DNA, the CDR3 is TGCGCCAGCAGCCCGTTACCCGCGGGGGGGCTTACAGATACGCAGTATTTT.

This chain uses TRBV28 with TRBJ1-1; TRBD1 aligns across 9 bases. The V gene end was trimmed by 5 bases and the J gene end by 4 bases; junction bases not matched to a gene: 8. Germline V CDR1 and CDR2: MDHEN, SYDVKM. This CDR3 spans 15 amino acids. CDR3 region: CASSDSGTGTTEAFF. CDR3 DNA sequence: TGTGCCAGCAGTGACTCCGGGACAGGGACCACTGAAGCTTTCTTT.

V is TRBV20-1 and J is TRBJ1-5; no clear D gene. With 5 bases removed from V and 0 bases from J, the gap between germline ends came to 14 bases. The germline V gene encodes CDR1 DFQATT and CDR2 SNEGSKA (reference sequence). This CDR3 contains 15 residues. CDR3 DNA sequence: TGCAGTGCTTCACGGCCAGCCTATAGCAATCAGCCCCAGCATTTT. Translation: CSASRPAYSNQPQHF.

The rearrangement uses TRBV20-1 and TRBJ1-1; 7 bases map to TRBD1. The CDR3 spans 11 residues. Germline CDR1 and CDR2: DFQATT and SNEGSKA (reference sequence). CDR3 amino acids: CRPNRGTEAFF. The CDR3 bases are TGCAGACCAAACAGGGGCACTGAAGCTTTCTTT.

This clonotype has a handful of counts. This chain's CDR3 is CASSDRLAGGVTDTQYF. The CDR3 nucleotides read TGCGCCAGCAGTGATCGGTTAGCGGGGGGAGTCACAGATACGCAGTATTTT. The chain combines TRBV10-2 with TRBJ2-3; 10 nucleotides line up with TRBD2. After removal of 3 bases from V and 2 bases from J, the junction contained 8 bases not matched to a gene. Per the germline V gene, CDR1 is WSHSY and CDR2 is SAAADI. CDR3 length: 17 residues.

In regard to this clonotype: One end of the junction varies from germline; a read error may be responsible. This chain uses TRBV9 with TRBJ1-2; D possibly corresponds to TRBD1 (5 bases). Per germline, CDR1 SGDLS and CDR2 YYNGEE. CDR3 length: 14 residues. CDR3 sequence reads: CASSVVAGPYGHTF. DNA for the CDR3: TGTGCCAGCAGCGTCGTGGCAGGGCCCTATGGCCACACCTTC.